This T cell receptor (beta chain) was recorded in a study of T cell repertoires in cytomegalovirus infection. In the study overall: Both a matching HLA type and CMV infection were indicated by public TCR beta signatures. Study-wide points: Clonotypes of TCR beta that were HLA-C-restricted and CMV-specific dominated the ex vivo response.

This clonotype was seen ten or more times. No antigen is known for it. V gave up 6 bases and J gave up 0 bases; unmatched junction bases: 8. The CDR3 extends over 17 amino acids. Germline lookup yields CDR1 SGHVS and CDR2 FQNEAQ. TCRdb passed the reads through MiXCR, listing each CDR3 protein once. In the table there are approximately 500,000 distinct CDR3 sequences, less than 30% of which are singletons. The chain employs TRBV7-8 and TRBJ2-2; 9 nucleotides match TRBD1. This receptor was taken from a human donor in good health (CMV status not recorded). Some clones in this sample may be carry-over from other donors' samples. Sample: PBMCs. The CDR3: CASSLGQGKANTGELFF. CDR3 coding DNA: TGTGCCAGCAGTCTCGGACAGGGGAAAGCGAACACCGGGGAGCTGTTTTTT.